These 4 T cell receptor beta chains share one sample of origin, sequenced in a study of T cell changes during pregnancy in multiple sclerosis. Profiling relied on immunoSEQ multiplex PCR, and the TCRdb table lists in-frame clones only, not all of them. Of roughly 42,000 clones listed, 90% to 95% were seen once; the top ten hold about 7%. The sample consisted of CD8+ T cells from peripheral blood mononuclear cells, taken in the third trimester of pregnancy. The receptors were sampled from a female donor with multiple sclerosis, enrolled in a pregnancy study.

The chain joins TRBV15 to TRBJ2-3; 8 bases are a match to TRBD1. This CDR3 is built from 16 residues. V was pared by 1 base and J by 2 bases, with 5 bases of the junction left unmatched. Germline loops: CDR1 LNHNV, CDR2 YYDKDF (reference sequence). DNA for the CDR3: TGTGCCACCAGCAGAGTGGTGACAGGGGCCACAGATACGCAGTATTTT. Its protein product is CATSRVVTGATDTQYF.

The genes are TRBV27 and TRBJ1-1, with 11 positions matching TRBD1. CDR1 and CDR2 (germline): MNHEY, SMNVEV (reference sequence). The junction had 4 bases not matched to a gene; V was cut back by 6 bases and J by 4 bases. The CDR3 has 14 amino acids. DNA of the CDR3: TGTGCCAGCAGCTGGGGACAGGGGGGCACTGAAGCTTTCTTT. It specifies CASSWGQGGTEAFF.

This clone was counted a single time. The chain is built from TRBV5-1 and TRBJ2-2; tentatively, D is TRBD1 (7 bases). CDR1 is SGHRS and CDR2 is YFSETQ in the germline V gene. This CDR3 contains 16 residues. V dropped 3 bases and J dropped 4 bases, with 16 bases sitting between them. This chain's CDR3 is CASSSEAGQSTGELFF. CDR3 DNA sequence: TGCGCCAGCAGCTCCGAGGCGGGACAGTCCACCGGGGAGCTGTTTTTT.

The chain joins TRBV6-5 to TRBJ2-1; 10 positions agree with TRBD2. J gave up 4 bases and V 0 bases, and 3 bases lay outside the gene matches. Germline V CDR1 and CDR2: MNHEY, SVGAGI. CDR3 length: 16 amino acids. CDR3 region: CASSYSTSGPYNEQFF. The CDR3 DNA reads as TGTGCCAGCAGTTACTCGACTAGCGGGCCTTACAATGAGCAGTTCTTC.